This T cell receptor (beta chain) stems from a study of CD8 T cells in Susac syndrome. With 2 bases clipped from V and 0 bases from J, the junction kept 4 bases outside the gene matches. CDR3 length equals 15 residues. Germline V gene data show CDR1 as SGHTA and CDR2 as FQGTGA. The RNA, about 0.5 to 1 ug, was put through reverse transcription using random hexamers. MiXCR was run by TCRdb on the immunoSEQ multiplex PCR reads, yielding one entry per CDR3 protein. The table has about 150,000 distinct CDR3 sequences, about 95% seen once; the top ten hold 0.11%. This clonotype was counted a single time. Sequencing used CD4+ T cells from PBMCs. The sequence came from a human donor with multiple sclerosis. The chain links TRBV7-3 to TRBJ2-7; 7 positions agree with TRBD2. This CDR3 is CASSLLAESSYEQYF. The CDR3 coding sequence is TGTGCCAGCAGCTTACTAGCGGAGAGCTCCTACGAGCAGTACTTC.